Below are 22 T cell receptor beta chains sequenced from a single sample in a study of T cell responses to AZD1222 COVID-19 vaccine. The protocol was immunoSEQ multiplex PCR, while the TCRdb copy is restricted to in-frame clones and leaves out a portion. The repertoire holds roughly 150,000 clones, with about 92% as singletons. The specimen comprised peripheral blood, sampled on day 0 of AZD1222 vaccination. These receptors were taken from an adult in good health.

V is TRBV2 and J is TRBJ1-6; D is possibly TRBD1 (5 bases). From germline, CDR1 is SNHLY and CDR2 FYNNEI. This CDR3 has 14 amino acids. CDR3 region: CAGDRGSYNSPLHF. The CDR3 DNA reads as TGTGCTGGGGACCGAGGCTCCTATAATTCACCCCTCCACTTT.

The CDR3 nucleotides are TGTGCCAGCAGGAAGGGGGCGGGGCCCTACAATGAGCAGTTCTTC. Encoded protein: CASRKGAGPYNEQFF. The V call is TRBV7-9, the J call TRBJ2-1, with D maybe TRBD1 (7 bases). V was pared by 6 bases and J by 2 bases, with 14 bases between. This CDR3 spans 15 amino acids. Germline CDR1 reads SEHNR; CDR2 reads FQNEAQ (reference sequence). Filled out from reference TRBV7-9 and TRBJ2-1, the complete variable domain reads DTGVSQNPRHKITKRGQNVTFRCDPISEHNRLYWYRQTLGQGPEFLTYFQNEAQLEKSRLLSDRFSAERPKGSFSTLEIQRTEQGDSAMYLCASRKGAGPYNEQFFGPGTRLTVL.

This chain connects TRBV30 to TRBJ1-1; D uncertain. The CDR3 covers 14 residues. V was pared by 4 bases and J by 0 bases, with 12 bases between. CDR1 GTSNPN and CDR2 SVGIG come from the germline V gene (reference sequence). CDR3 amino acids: CAWKRPIVNTEAFF. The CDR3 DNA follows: TGTGCCTGGAAACGTCCGATTGTGAACACTGAAGCTTTCTTT.

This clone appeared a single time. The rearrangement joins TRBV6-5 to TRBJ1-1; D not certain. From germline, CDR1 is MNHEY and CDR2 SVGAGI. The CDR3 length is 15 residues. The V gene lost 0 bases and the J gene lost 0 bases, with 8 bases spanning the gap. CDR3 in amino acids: CASSYSIPVNTEAFF. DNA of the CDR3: TGTGCCAGCAGTTACTCTATTCCGGTGAACACTGAAGCTTTCTTT.

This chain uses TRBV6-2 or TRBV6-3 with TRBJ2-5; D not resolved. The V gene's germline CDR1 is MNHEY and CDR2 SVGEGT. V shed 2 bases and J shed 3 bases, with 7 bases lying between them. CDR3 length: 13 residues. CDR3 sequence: CASSYGREETQYF. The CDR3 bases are TGTGCCAGCAGTTACGGCCGAGAAGAGACCCAGTACTTC.

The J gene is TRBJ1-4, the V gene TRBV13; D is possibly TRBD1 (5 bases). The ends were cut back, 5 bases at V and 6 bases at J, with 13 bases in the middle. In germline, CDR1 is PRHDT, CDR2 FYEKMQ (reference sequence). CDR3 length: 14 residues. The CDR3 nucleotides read TGTGCCAGCAGCGTCCTCGGGGGGGATGAAAAACTGTTTTTT. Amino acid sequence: CASSVLGGDEKLFF.

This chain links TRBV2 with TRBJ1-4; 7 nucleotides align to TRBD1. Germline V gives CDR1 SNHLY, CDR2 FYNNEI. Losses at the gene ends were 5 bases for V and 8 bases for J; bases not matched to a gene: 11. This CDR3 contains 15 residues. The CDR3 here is CASSFAPGGGEKLFF. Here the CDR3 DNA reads TGTGCCAGCAGTTTTGCCCCAGGGGGAGGGGAAAAACTGTTTTTT.

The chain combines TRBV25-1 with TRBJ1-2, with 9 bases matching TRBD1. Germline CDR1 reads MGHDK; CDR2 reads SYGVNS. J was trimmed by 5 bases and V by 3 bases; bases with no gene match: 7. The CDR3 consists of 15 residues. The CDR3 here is CASSDTGTGTYGYTF. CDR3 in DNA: TGTGCCAGCAGTGATACCGGGACAGGGACATATGGCTACACCTTC.

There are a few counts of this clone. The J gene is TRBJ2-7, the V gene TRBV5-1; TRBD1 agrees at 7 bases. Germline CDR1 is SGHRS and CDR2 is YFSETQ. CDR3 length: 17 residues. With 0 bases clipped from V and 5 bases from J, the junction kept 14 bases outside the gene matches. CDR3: CASSLVGSSDRVDEQYF. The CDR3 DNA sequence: TGCGCCAGCAGCTTGGTTGGTTCTAGTGACAGGGTGGACGAGCAGTACTTC.

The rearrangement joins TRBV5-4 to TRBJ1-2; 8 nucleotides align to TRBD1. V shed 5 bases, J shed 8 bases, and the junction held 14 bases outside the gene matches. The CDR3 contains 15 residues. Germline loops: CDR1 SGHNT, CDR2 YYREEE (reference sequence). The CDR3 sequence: CASSAGTGDLGGYTF. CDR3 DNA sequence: TGTGCCAGCAGTGCTGGGACAGGCGATTTGGGCGGCTACACCTTC. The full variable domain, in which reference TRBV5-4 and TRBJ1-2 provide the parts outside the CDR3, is ETGVTQSPTHLIKTRGQQVTLRCSSQSGHNTVSWYQQALGQGPQFIFQYYREEENGRGNFPPRFSGLQFPNYSSELNVNALELDDSALYLCASSAGTGDLGGYTFGSGTRLTVV.

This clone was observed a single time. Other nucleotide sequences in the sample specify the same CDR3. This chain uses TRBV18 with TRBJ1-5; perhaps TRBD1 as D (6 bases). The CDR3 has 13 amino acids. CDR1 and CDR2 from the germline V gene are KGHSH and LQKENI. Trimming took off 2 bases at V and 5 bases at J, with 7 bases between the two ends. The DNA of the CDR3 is TGTGCCAGCTCACCAGGGGGCGATCAGCCCCAGCATTTT. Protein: CASSPGGDQPQHF.

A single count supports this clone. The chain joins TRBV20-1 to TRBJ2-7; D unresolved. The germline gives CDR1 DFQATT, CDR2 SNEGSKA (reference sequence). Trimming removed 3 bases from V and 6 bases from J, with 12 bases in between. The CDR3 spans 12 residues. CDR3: CSASSGLGEQYF. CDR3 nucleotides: TGCAGTGCTAGTTCCGGGCTAGGCGAGCAGTACTTC.

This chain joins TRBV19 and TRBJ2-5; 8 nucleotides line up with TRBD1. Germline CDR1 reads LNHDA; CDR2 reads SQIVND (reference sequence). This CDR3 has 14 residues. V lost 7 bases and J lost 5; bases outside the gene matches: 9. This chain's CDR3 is CASTTADRAETQYF. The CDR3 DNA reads TGTGCCAGTACCACGGCGGACAGGGCGGAGACCCAGTACTTC.

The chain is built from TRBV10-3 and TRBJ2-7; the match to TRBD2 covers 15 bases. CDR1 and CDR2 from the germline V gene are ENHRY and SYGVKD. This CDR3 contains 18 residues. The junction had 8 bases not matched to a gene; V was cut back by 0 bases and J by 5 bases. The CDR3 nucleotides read TGTGCCATCAGTGAGTCGGCAGGACTAGCGGGAGGGGTACACGAGCAGTACTTC. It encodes CAISESAGLAGGVHEQYF.

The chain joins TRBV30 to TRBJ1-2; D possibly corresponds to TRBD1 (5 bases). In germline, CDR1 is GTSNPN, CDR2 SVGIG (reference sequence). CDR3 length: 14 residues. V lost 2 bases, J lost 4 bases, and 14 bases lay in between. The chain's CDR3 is CAWSLTATFYGYTF. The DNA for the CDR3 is TGTGCCTGGAGTTTGACAGCAACCTTCTATGGCTACACCTTC. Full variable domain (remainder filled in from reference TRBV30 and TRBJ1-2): SQTIHQWPATLVQPVGSPLSLECTVEGTSNPNLYWYRQAAGRGLQLLFYSVGIGQISSEVPQNLSASRPQDRQFILSSKKLLLSDSGFYLCAWSLTATFYGYTFGSGTRLTVV.

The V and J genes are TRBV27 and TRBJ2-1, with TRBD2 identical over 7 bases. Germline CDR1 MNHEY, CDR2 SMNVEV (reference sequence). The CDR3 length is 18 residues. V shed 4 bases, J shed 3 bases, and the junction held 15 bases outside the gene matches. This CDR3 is CASSSLIDWDYSYNEQFF. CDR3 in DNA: TGTGCCAGCAGTTCACTAATAGACTGGGACTATAGCTACAATGAGCAGTTCTTC.

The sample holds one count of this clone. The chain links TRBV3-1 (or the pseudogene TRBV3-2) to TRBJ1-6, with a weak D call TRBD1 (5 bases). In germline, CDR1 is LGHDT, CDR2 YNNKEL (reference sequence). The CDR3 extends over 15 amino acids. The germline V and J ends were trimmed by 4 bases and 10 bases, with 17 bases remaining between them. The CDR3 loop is CASSPSAGRESPLHF. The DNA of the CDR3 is TGTGCCAGCAGCCCCTCGGCGGGCAGGGAGTCACCCCTCCACTTT.

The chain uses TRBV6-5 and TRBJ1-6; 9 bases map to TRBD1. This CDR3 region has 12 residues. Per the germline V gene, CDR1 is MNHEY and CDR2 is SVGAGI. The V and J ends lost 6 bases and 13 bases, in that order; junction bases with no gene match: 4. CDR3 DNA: TGTGCCAGCAGGAACAGGGGGCCGCCCCTCCACTTT. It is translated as CASRNRGPPLHF.

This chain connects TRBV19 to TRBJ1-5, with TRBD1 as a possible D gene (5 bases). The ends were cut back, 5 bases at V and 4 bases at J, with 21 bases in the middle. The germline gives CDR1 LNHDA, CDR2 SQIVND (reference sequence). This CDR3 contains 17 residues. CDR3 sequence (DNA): TGTGCCAGTAGTCGTAAGTGGTTGAGGGACCGAAATCAGCCCCAGCATTTT. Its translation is CASSRKWLRDRNQPQHF.

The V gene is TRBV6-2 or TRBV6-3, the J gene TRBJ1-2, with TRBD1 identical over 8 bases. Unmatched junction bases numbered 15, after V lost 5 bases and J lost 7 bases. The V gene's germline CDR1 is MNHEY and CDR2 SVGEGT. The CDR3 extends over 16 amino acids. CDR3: CASSPGPGQVFGGYTF. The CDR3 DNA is TGTGCCAGCAGTCCAGGACCGGGACAGGTCTTCGGTGGCTACACCTTC.

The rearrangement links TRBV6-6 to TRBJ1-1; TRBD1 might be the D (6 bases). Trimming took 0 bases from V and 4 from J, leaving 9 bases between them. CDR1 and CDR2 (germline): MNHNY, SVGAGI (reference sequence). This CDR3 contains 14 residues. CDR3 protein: CASSYSGGATEAFF. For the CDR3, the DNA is TGTGCCAGCAGTTACTCGGGGGGGGCCACTGAAGCTTTCTTT.

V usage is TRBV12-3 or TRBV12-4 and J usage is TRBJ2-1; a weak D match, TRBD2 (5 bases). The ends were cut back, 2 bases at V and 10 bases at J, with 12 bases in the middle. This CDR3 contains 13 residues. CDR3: CASSLSGPGEQFF. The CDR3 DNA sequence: TGTGCCAGCAGTTTAAGCGGCCCGGGGGAGCAGTTCTTC.